The 18 T cell receptor beta chains given below trace back to one sample, sequenced in a study of blood T cell repertoires in COVID-19. Assay used: immunoSEQ multiplex PCR; TCRdb lists only in-frame clones, some missing. The data contain under 200,000 clones, roughly 80% of them singletons. The source material was peripheral blood. These receptors all stem from a man between 18 and 35 years old with active or convalescent COVID-19.

This chain connects TRBV4-2 to TRBJ2-2; 15 positions match TRBD2. Germline lookup yields CDR1 LGHNA and CDR2 YNFKEQ. CDR3 length equals 20 residues. J was trimmed by 7 bases and V by 0 bases; bases with no gene match: 12. CDR3 protein: CASSQETAGTSGRRSGELFF. The CDR3, as DNA: TGTGCCAGCAGCCAAGAGACCGCCGGGACTAGCGGGAGGCGAAGCGGGGAGCTGTTTTTT.

This clone was seen a single time. This CDR3 reads CASSETSGGGEQFF. DNA for the CDR3: TGCGCCAGCAGTGAGACTAGCGGGGGAGGTGAGCAGTTCTTC. The chain recombines TRBV10-2 with TRBJ2-1; TRBD2 matches 11 bases. The germline CDR1 and CDR2 sequences are WSHSY and SAAADI. The CDR3 has 14 residues. V lost 2 bases, J lost 9 bases, and 3 bases stayed unmatched.

The V call is TRBV15, the J call TRBJ2-7; 7 nucleotides agree with TRBD1. CDR3 size: 15 residues. Germline CDR1 and CDR2: LNHNV and YYDKDF (reference sequence). J was trimmed by 4 bases and V by 0 bases; bases with no gene match: 6. The CDR3 here is CATSRDGQDTYEQYF. The CDR3 nucleotides are TGTGCCACCAGCAGAGATGGACAGGATACTTACGAGCAGTACTTC.

The V and J genes are TRBV5-5 and TRBJ2-7, with 7 bases identical to TRBD1. CDR1 is SGHKS and CDR2 is YYEKEE in the germline V gene (reference sequence). V shed 0 bases, J shed 8 bases, and the junction held 2 bases outside the gene matches. The length of the CDR3 is 12 residues. The CDR3 region has the DNA TGTGCCAGCAGCTTGGGACAGGGCAAGCAGTACTTC. Translating gives CASSLGQGKQYF. The whole variable domain, filled in from reference TRBV5-5 and TRBJ2-7, reads DAGVTQSPTHLIKTRGQQVTLRCSPISGHKSVSWYQQVLGQGPQFIFQYYEKEERGRGNFPDRFSARQFPNYSSELNVNALLLGDSALYLCASSLGQGKQYFGPGTRLTVT.

This clone was counted a few times. The chain couples TRBV10-2 to TRBJ1-6, with TRBD1 matching over 8 bases. The CDR3 length is 15 residues. V lost 5 bases, J lost 5 bases, and 5 bases stayed unmatched. Germline V gene lookup returns CDR1 WSHSY and CDR2 SAAADI. DNA for the CDR3: TGCGCCAGCAGTCCCCGGGACAGGAATAATTCACCCCTCCACTTT. Its protein product is CASSPRDRNNSPLHF.

The chain joins TRBV24-1 to TRBJ2-3, with TRBD1 matching over 8 bases. The trim removed 0 bases at V and 0 bases at J, leaving 13 bases unmatched. This CDR3 region has 20 residues. Germline values: CDR1 KGHDR, CDR2 SFDVKD. The CDR3 coding sequence is TGTGCCACCAGTGATTTGGGACAGGGATCAAATTACCTTAGCACAGATACGCAGTATTTT. As protein: CATSDLGQGSNYLSTDTQYF.

The chain combines TRBV12-3 or TRBV12-4 with TRBJ1-2; 7 positions agree with TRBD1. CDR3 length: 13 amino acids. V was clipped by 7 bases and J by 6 bases; unmatched bases: 8. The CDR3 here is CASTRQGPDGYTF. CDR3 DNA: TGTGCCAGCACCCGACAGGGCCCGGATGGCTACACCTTC.

This chain joins TRBV24-1 and TRBJ2-1, with a tentative D call TRBD1 (6 bases). V was trimmed by 2 bases and J by 6 bases, leaving 16 bases between them. There are 16 residues in the CDR3. Per the germline V gene, CDR1 is KGHDR and CDR2 is SFDVKD. The CDR3 reads CATSDSTGTSGNEQFF. The CDR3 DNA sequence: TGTGCCACCAGTGATTCTACCGGGACATCTGGCAATGAGCAGTTCTTC.

This clone has a single count. The J gene is TRBJ1-2, the V gene TRBV6-2 or TRBV6-3; a weak D match, TRBD1 (6 bases). The V gene's germline CDR1 is MNHEY and CDR2 SVGEGT. This CDR3 spans 16 amino acids. V was cut by 0 bases and J by 0 bases, with 11 bases left in between. CDR3: CASSYSGGTANYGYTF. DNA of the CDR3: TGTGCCAGCAGTTACTCAGGGGGAACAGCTAACTATGGCTACACCTTC.

The V call is TRBV28, the J call TRBJ2-2; 10 bases match TRBD1. The V segment lost 2 bases and the J segment 4 bases; nucleotides outside the gene matches: 7. This CDR3 region has 17 residues. Germline V CDR1 and CDR2: MDHEN, SYDVKM. In nucleotides, the CDR3 is TGTGCCAGCAGTTTACTTGGACAGGGGGGATTCACCGGGGAGCTGTTTTTT. It yields the protein CASSLLGQGGFTGELFF.

This clone was seen repeatedly, ten times or more. The V call is TRBV10-3, the J call TRBJ1-2; D is uncertain. Germline-derived CDR1 and CDR2 are ENHRY and SYGVKD. The CDR3 consists of 16 residues. Trimming shortened V by 0 bases and J by 2 bases, and 13 bases separated the two germline ends. The CDR3 here is CAISESGGEGNYGYTF. The CDR3, as DNA: TGTGCCATCAGTGAGTCGGGCGGGGAAGGGAACTATGGCTACACCTTC.

This clone has a single count. The J gene is TRBJ1-5, the V gene TRBV28, with TRBD1 matching 9 bases. V gave up 2 bases and J gave up 4 bases; unmatched junction bases: 3. The CDR3 is 15 residues long. Germline CDR1 reads MDHEN; CDR2 reads SYDVKM. The CDR3 region has the DNA TGTGCCAGCAGTTTAGGGACAGGGATGAATCAGCCCCAGCATTTT. This translates into CASSLGTGMNQPQHF.

The CDR3 bases are TGTGCCAGCAGTTTACGACAGGGGGGTGGCTACACCTTC. Its protein is CASSLRQGGGYTF. The J gene is TRBJ1-2, the V gene TRBV12-3 or TRBV12-4, with 9 positions matching TRBD1. The CDR3 runs 13 residues. The V and J ends lost 2 bases and 7 bases, in that order; junction bases with no gene match: 2.

The chain combines TRBV7-9 with TRBJ1-1; perhaps TRBD1 as D (6 bases). CDR3 length: 14 residues. Germline CDR1 SEHNR, CDR2 FQNEAQ (reference sequence). Trimming removed 4 bases from V and 1 base from J, with 10 bases in between. The CDR3 here is CASSWQGRNTEAFF. For the CDR3, the DNA is TGTGCCAGCAGCTGGCAGGGGAGGAACACTGAAGCTTTCTTT. The whole variable domain, remainder taken from reference TRBV7-9 and TRBJ1-1, is DTGVSQNPRHKITKRGQNVTFRCDPISEHNRLYWYRQTLGQGPEFLTYFQNEAQLEKSRLLSDRFSAERPKGSFSTLEIQRTEQGDSAMYLCASSWQGRNTEAFFGQGTRLTVV.

The genes are TRBV10-3 and TRBJ2-1; 7 bases fit TRBD1. The CDR3 extends over 17 amino acids. J lost 6 bases, V lost 2 bases, and 13 bases had no gene match. CDR1 ENHRY and CDR2 SYGVKD come from the germline V gene. CDR3 in DNA: TGTGCCATCAGTGAGCTGCAGGGACAGAAGGGGGCCAATGAGCAGTTCTTC. It encodes CAISELQGQKGANEQFF.

The chain couples TRBV27 to TRBJ1-2; 8 positions match TRBD1. The CDR3 totals 14 residues. V gave up 6 bases and J gave up 6 bases; unmatched junction bases: 9. The germline V gene encodes CDR1 MNHEY and CDR2 SMNVEV (reference sequence). Here the CDR3 reads CASRGQALLDGYTF. CDR3 bases: TGTGCCAGCAGGGGACAGGCTCTCCTCGATGGCTACACCTTC.

J is TRBJ1-6 and V is TRBV2, with a possible D match to TRBD1 (6 bases). V was trimmed by 6 bases and J by 7 bases, leaving 10 bases between them. Per the germline V gene, CDR1 is SNHLY and CDR2 is FYNNEI. The CDR3 is made up of 13 amino acids. The CDR3 protein is CASRNRENSPLHF. CDR3 nucleotide sequence: TGTGCCAGCAGGAACAGGGAAAATTCACCCCTCCACTTT.

The chain couples TRBV7-8 to TRBJ2-2; D perhaps matches TRBD1 (6 bases). V lost 5 bases, J lost 5 bases, and 15 bases lay in between. This CDR3 comprises 15 residues. Per the germline V gene, CDR1 is SGHVS and CDR2 is FQNEAQ. The CDR3 reads CASSAQGGRTGELFF. As DNA, the CDR3 is TGTGCCAGCAGCGCACAAGGGGGAAGGACCGGGGAGCTGTTTTTT.